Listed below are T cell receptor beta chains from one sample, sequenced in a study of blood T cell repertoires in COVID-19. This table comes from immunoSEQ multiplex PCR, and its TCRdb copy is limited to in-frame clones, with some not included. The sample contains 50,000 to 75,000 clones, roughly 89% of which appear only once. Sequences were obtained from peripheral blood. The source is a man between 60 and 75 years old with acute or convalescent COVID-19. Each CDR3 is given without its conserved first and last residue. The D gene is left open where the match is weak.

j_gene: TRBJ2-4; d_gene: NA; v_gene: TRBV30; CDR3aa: AWKDGLAKNIQY
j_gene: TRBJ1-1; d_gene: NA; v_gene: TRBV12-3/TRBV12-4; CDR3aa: ASSLKANTEAF
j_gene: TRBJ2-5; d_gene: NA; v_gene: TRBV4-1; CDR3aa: ASSQIGQQETQY
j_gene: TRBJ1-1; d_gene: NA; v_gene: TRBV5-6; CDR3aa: ASSRRTERNTEAF
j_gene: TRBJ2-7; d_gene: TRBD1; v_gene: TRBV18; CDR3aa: ASSSGGDRGYEQY
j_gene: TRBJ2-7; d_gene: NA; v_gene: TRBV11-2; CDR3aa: ASSLAAAGMYSYEQY
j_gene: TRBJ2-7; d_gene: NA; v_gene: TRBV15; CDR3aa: ATSSHSRGEQY
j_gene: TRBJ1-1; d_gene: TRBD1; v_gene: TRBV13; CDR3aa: ASRGQANTEAF
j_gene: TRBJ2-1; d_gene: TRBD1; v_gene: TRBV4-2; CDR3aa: ASSQSGTGPLNEQF
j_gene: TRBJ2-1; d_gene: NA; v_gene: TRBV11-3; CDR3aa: ASSLVPDQGEQF
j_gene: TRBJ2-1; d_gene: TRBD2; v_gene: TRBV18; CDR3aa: ASSPASGDNEQF
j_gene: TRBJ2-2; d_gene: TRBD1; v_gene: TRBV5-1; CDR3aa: ASSLSTGPPGELF
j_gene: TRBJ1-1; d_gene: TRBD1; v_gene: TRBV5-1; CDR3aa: ASRTTGGTEAF
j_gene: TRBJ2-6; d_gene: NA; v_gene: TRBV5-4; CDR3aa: ASSLRLTNSGANVLT
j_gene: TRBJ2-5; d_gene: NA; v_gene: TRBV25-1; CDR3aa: ASSEFTGQETQY
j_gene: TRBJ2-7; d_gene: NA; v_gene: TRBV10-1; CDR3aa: ASSDDRRPPYEQY
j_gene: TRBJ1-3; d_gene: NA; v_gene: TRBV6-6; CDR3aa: ASTPRGVSSGNTIY
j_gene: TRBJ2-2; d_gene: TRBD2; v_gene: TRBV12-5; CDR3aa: ATKLGGTGELF
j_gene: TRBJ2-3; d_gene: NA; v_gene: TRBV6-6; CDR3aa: ASSYSGDSTDTQY
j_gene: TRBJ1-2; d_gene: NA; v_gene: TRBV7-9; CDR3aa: ASSYPGTLIWNYGYT
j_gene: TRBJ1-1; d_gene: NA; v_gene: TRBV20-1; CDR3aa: SASIGGKAAF
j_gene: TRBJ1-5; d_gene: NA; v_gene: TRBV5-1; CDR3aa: ASSLGGVQDQPQH
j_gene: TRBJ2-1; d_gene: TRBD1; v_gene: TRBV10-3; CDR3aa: AITRDRRNEQF
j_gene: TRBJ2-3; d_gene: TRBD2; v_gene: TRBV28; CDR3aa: ASSTYLSGGPQY
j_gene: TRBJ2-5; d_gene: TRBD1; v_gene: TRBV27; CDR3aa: ASSLFGQGLETQY
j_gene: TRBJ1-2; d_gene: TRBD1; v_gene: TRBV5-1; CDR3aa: ASSTRTGNGYT
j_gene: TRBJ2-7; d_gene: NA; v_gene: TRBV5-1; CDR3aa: ASSQDSLSYEQY
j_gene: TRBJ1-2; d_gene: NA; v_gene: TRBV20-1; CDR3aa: SASKSQGDGYT
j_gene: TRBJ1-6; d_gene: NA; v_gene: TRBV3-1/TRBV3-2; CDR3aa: ASSQRGTVSPLH